These 30 T cell receptor beta chains share one sample of origin, sequenced in a study of T cells in Graves' hyperthyroidism and ophthalmopathy. TCR beta CDR3 regions were amplified from RNA transcripts. RT-PCR in the first round (using the HTBI primer set) targeted the TCR CDR3. A single record per CDR3 protein comes from TCRdb applying MiXCR to the multiplex PCR reads. The repertoire holds 490,000 or so distinct CDR3 sequences, 15% to 20% seen once, with about 29% in the top ten. The specimen sequenced was blood. The receptors shown here come from a woman under 40 with Graves' ophthalmopathy.

This clonotype was found many times. CDR3 nucleotides: TGTGCCAGCAGAGCCCAGGTTGAAAAACTGTTTTTT. Translation: CASRAQVEKLFF. The J gene is TRBJ1-4, the V gene TRBV2; no clear D gene. There are 12 residues in the CDR3. Trimming removed 6 bases from V and 7 bases from J, with 9 bases in between. CDR1 and CDR2 from the germline V gene are SNHLY and FYNNEI.

At least ten counts were recorded for this clonotype. The rearrangement uses TRBV28 and TRBJ2-3; D tentatively reads TRBD1 or TRBD2 (5 bases each). V shed 4 bases and J shed 3 bases, with 17 bases lying between them. Per the germline V gene, CDR1 is MDHEN and CDR2 is SYDVKM. CDR3 length: 16 residues. The CDR3: CASSWGSHSETDTQYF. The CDR3 nucleotides are TGTGCCAGCAGTTGGGGGTCCCATTCGGAAACAGATACGCAGTATTTT.

At least ten counts were recorded for this clonotype. V and J are TRBV2 and TRBJ2-5; D may be TRBD1 (5 bases). Trimming shortened V by 6 bases and J by 2 bases, and 16 bases separated the two germline ends. Looked up from germline, CDR1 is SNHLY and CDR2 is FYNNEI. CDR3 length: 15 residues. The CDR3 sequence is CASRASDNGQETQYF. CDR3 in DNA: TGTGCCAGCAGGGCTTCGGACAACGGACAAGAGACCCAGTACTTC.

At least ten counts were recorded for this clonotype. This chain links TRBV27 with TRBJ2-1; D remains unclear. The length of the CDR3 is 14 residues. V was trimmed by 4 bases and J by 0 bases, leaving 7 bases between them. CDR1 is MNHEY, CDR2 SMNVEV, per germline (reference sequence). The CDR3 spells CASSSGSSYNEQFF. The DNA of the CDR3 is TGTGCCAGCAGTTCCGGCAGCTCCTACAATGAGCAGTTCTTC.

This clonotype was found a few times. The V and J genes are TRBV4-1 and TRBJ1-3; 7 nucleotides match TRBD1. V lost 0 bases and J lost 0; bases outside the gene matches: 11. In germline, CDR1 is MGHRA, CDR2 YSYEKL. The length of the CDR3 is 19 residues. The CDR3 bases are TGCGCCAGCAGCCAAGAAGGGACAGCTGGCCTCCACTCTGGAAACACCATATATTTT. As protein: CASSQEGTAGLHSGNTIYF.

There are many counts of this clonotype. The V call is TRBV2, the J call TRBJ2-3, with D perhaps TRBD2 (5 bases). Germline CDR1 and CDR2: SNHLY and FYNNEI. V lost 1 base and J 4 bases, leaving 12 bases between the germline ends. This CDR3 region has 15 residues. Here the CDR3 DNA reads TGTGCCAGCAGTGAAGGAGGCCCCGGGGCAGATACGCAGTATTTT. Translation gives CASSEGGPGADTQYF.

This clonotype was counted many times. The V call is TRBV7-9, the J call TRBJ2-1, with TRBD2 identical over 8 bases. Germline CDR1 is SEHNR and CDR2 is FQNEAQ (reference sequence). The ends lost 4 bases at V and 6 bases at J; junction bases unmatched: 8. The CDR3 has 15 residues. The DNA of the CDR3 is TGTGCCAGCAGCTCACCGGGACTAGATACCAATGAGCAGTTCTTC. Its protein is CASSSPGLDTNEQFF.

Of note for this clonotype: A read error may explain this, as a much larger clone is one base away. The genes are TRBV2 and TRBJ2-1; D tentatively fits TRBD1 or TRBD2 (5 bases each). CDR1 and CDR2 from the germline V gene are SNHLY and FYNNEI. CDR3 size: 14 residues. CDR3 sequence reads: CATSGSPGDHEQFF. The DNA for the CDR3 is TGTGCCACCAGTGGTTCCCCTGGGGACCATGAGCAGTTCTTC.

V usage is TRBV6-1 and J usage is TRBJ1-1, with 7 bases identical to TRBD1. V shed 3 bases and J 7 bases; nucleotides not matched to a gene: 2. The CDR3 consists of 12 residues. The V gene's germline CDR1 is MNHNS and CDR2 SASEGT. The CDR3 bases are TGTGCCAGCAGTGACTGGGACAGTGAAGCTTTCTTT. Translating it yields CASSDWDSEAFF.

This clonotype was observed many times. This chain connects TRBV7-8 to TRBJ2-1; 13 positions match TRBD2. From germline, CDR1 is SGHVS and CDR2 FQNEAQ. The V segment lost 1 base and the J segment 12 bases; nucleotides outside the gene matches: 6. The CDR3 length is 15 residues. The CDR3 DNA is TGTGCCAGCAGCTTAGGGACTAGCGGGAGTATAGGGCAGTTCTTC. Amino acid sequence: CASSLGTSGSIGQFF.

This clonotype was seen ten or more times. The gene calls are TRBV20-1 and TRBJ1-1; D uncertain. The CDR3 consists of 15 residues. Trimming removed 0 bases from V and 8 bases from J, with 19 bases in between. Germline V gene data show CDR1 as DFQATT and CDR2 as SNEGSKA (reference sequence). The CDR3 sequence is CSARDYGQVIEEAFF. The CDR3, as DNA: TGCAGTGCTAGAGATTACGGGCAGGTGATAGAGGAAGCTTTCTTT.

The rearrangement links TRBV15 to TRBJ2-1; no clear D gene. CDR3 length: 13 residues. Trimming removed 0 bases at V and 8 bases at J, with 8 bases between. Germline-derived CDR1 and CDR2 are LNHNV and YYDKDF (reference sequence). This chain's CDR3 is CATSREPLDEQFF. The CDR3 DNA reads as TGTGCCACCAGCAGAGAGCCCTTGGATGAGCAGTTCTTC.

This clonotype was picked up many times. The chain carries TRBV20-1 and TRBJ2-7; D remains ambiguous. Germline assignment: CDR1 DFQATT and CDR2 SNEGSKA (reference sequence). Between the trimmed V and J ends, which lost 0 bases and 2 bases, there was a span of 8 bases. The CDR3 spans 13 residues. The CDR3 DNA reads as TGCAGTGCTAGAGAACGGGCCGCCTACGAGCAGTACTTC. It translates to CSARERAAYEQYF.

This sequence joins TRBV4-3 and TRBJ2-1; maybe TRBD1 (5 bases). CDR3 length: 15 residues. V lost 1 base, J lost 5 bases, and 12 bases lay in between. The germline V gene has CDR1 LGHNA and CDR2 YSLEER. In DNA form, the CDR3 reads TGCGCCAGCAGCCAAGTGGTAGGGGCCCACAATGAGCAGTTCTTC. This encodes CASSQVVGAHNEQFF.

This clonotype was seen many times. The chain employs TRBV14 and TRBJ2-7, with D possibly called TRBD1 or TRBD2 (6 bases each). The CDR3 loop spans 14 amino acids. Trimming took off 4 bases at V and 4 bases at J, with 14 bases between the two ends. Germline V CDR1 and CDR2: SGHDN, FVKESK. The CDR3, as DNA: TGTGCCAGCAGCCGAACAGGGAGGATTTACGAGCAGTACTTC. As protein: CASSRTGRIYEQYF.

This clonotype occurred a few times. The rearrangement joins TRBV5-8 to TRBJ1-6; 7 bases align to TRBD1. Germline V gene data show CDR1 as SGHTS and CDR2 as YDEGEE. V dropped 1 base and J dropped 6; count of bases not matched to a gene: 4. This CDR3 region has 15 residues. CDR3 in DNA: TGTGCCAGCAGCTTGAGGGGGCGCATTAATTCACCCCTCCACTTT. Translating gives CASSLRGRINSPLHF.

This clonotype turned up a few times. The CDR3 region has the DNA TGTGCCATCAGTGGGGCGAGCAATCAGCCCCAGCATTTT. It is translated as CAISGASNQPQHF. V gene TRBV10-3 combines with J gene TRBJ1-5; D remains unclear. Trimming cost V 4 bases and J 1 base, with 5 bases left between them. This CDR3 has 13 residues. CDR1 and CDR2 from the germline V gene are ENHRY and SYGVKD.

The sample holds a few counts of this clonotype. The chain recombines TRBV11-2 with TRBJ1-6; 10 nucleotides align to TRBD1. The germline CDR1 and CDR2 sequences are SGHAT and FQNNGV. J lost 7 bases, V lost 4 bases, and 16 bases had no gene match. The CDR3 has 19 amino acids. The CDR3 sequence is CASSSRLGPGQGKNSPLHF. CDR3 nucleotide sequence: TGTGCCAGCAGCTCACGTTTGGGCCCGGGACAGGGGAAGAATTCACCCCTCCACTTT.

The table lists this clonotype with a few counts. This rearrangement joins TRBV28 to TRBJ2-1; D call uncertain. The germline V gene encodes CDR1 MDHEN and CDR2 SYDVKM. V was clipped by 4 bases and J by 8 bases, with 9 bases between them. The CDR3 runs 12 residues. CDR3 protein: CASSSVLDEQFF. The DNA for the CDR3 is TGTGCCAGCAGTTCCGTCCTCGATGAGCAGTTCTTC.

This clonotype occurred many times. The chain has TRBV28 and TRBJ1-5, with D possibly being TRBD1 (6 bases). Trimming cost V 5 bases and J 7 bases, with 18 bases left between them. This CDR3 is 15 amino acids long. Germline V lookup: CDR1 MDHEN, CDR2 SYDVKM. CDR3 coding DNA: TGTGCCAGCAGTCTAGACAGGTTCAACAGACAGCCCCAGCATTTT. Amino acid sequence: CASSLDRFNRQPQHF.

The table lists this clonotype with many counts. This rearrangement joins TRBV28 to TRBJ2-3; TRBD2 is a possible D gene (6 bases). The germline gives CDR1 MDHEN, CDR2 SYDVKM. V gave up 2 bases and J gave up 2 bases, with 14 bases separating them. CDR3 length: 16 amino acids. The CDR3 spells CASSLIGTSPTDTQYF. Here the CDR3 DNA reads TGTGCCAGCAGTTTAATCGGAACTAGCCCCACAGATACGCAGTATTTT.

This clonotype has just a few counts. The chain joins TRBV28 to TRBJ2-5; 8 bases agree with TRBD2. Germline V CDR1 and CDR2: MDHEN, SYDVKM. The CDR3 totals 17 residues. J was trimmed by 6 bases and V by 5 bases; bases with no gene match: 17. CDR3 residues: CASSRPTQAGEEQTQYF. In nucleotides, the CDR3 is TGTGCCAGCAGTCGACCGACCCAAGCGGGAGAGGAGCAGACCCAGTACTTC.

This clonotype was observed a few times. The chain uses TRBV3-1 and TRBJ2-7, with 7 nucleotides matching TRBD2. The CDR3 has 14 residues. Germline V gives CDR1 LGHDT, CDR2 YNNKEL (reference sequence). V shed 1 base, J shed 7 bases, and the junction held 7 bases outside the gene matches. The CDR3 is CASSQGLAREEQYF. The CDR3 DNA reads as TGTGCCAGCAGCCAAGGACTAGCCAGGGAGGAGCAGTACTTC.

At least ten counts were recorded for this clonotype. The chain recombines TRBV20-1 with TRBJ2-7; the match to TRBD2 covers 8 bases. CDR3 length equals 15 residues. V lost 0 bases and J lost 7; bases outside the gene matches: 11. Germline V gene sequence: CDR1 DFQATT, CDR2 SNEGSKA (reference sequence). The CDR3 DNA follows: TGCAGTGCTAGAGATCCCCCCGGACTAGCAGTTGAGCAGTACTTC. Translating gives CSARDPPGLAVEQYF.

This clonotype was picked up many times. The chain combines TRBV2 with TRBJ2-2, with D possibly being TRBD1 (7 bases). The germline V and J ends were trimmed by 4 bases and 6 bases, with 12 bases remaining between them. This CDR3 contains 14 residues. Germline V lookup: CDR1 SNHLY, CDR2 FYNNEI. The CDR3 DNA reads TGTGCCAGCAGTGGACAGGGAGGCCCCGGGGAGCTGTTTTTT. Translating it yields CASSGQGGPGELFF.

This clonotype was observed a handful of times. The chain recombines TRBV7-9 with TRBJ2-7; TRBD1 matches at 9 bases. CDR1 is SEHNR and CDR2 is FQNEAQ in the germline V gene (reference sequence). V was clipped by 5 bases and J by 4 bases; unmatched bases: 12. This CDR3 region has 16 residues. This CDR3 is CASSPGTGPTPYEQYF. DNA of the CDR3: TGTGCCAGCAGCCCCGGGACAGGGCCTACCCCTTACGAGCAGTACTTC.

The CDR3 sequence: CARTYEQYF. The CDR3 DNA reads as TGTGCCAGGACCTACGAGCAGTACTTC. This chain uses TRBV6-1 with TRBJ2-7, with unresolved D. The CDR3 length is 9 residues. In germline, CDR1 is MNHNS, CDR2 SASEGT. V was clipped by 9 bases and J by 2 bases, with 2 bases between them.

The table lists this clonotype with a few counts. This rearrangement joins TRBV6-2 or TRBV6-3 to TRBJ2-1, with D perhaps matching TRBD2 (6 bases). V was cut by 6 bases and J by 9 bases, with 21 bases left in between. CDR1 is MNHEY, CDR2 SVGEGT, per germline. There are 15 residues in the CDR3. The chain's CDR3 is CASSDRGLALGEQFF. Written as DNA, the CDR3 is TGTGCCAGCAGCGACCGCGGGCTAGCGTTGGGTGAGCAGTTCTTC.

A few counts support this clonotype. The chain combines TRBV5-1 with TRBJ1-5; no clear D gene. This CDR3 comprises 15 residues. Looked up from germline, CDR1 is SGHRS and CDR2 is YFSETQ. Trimming left V 1 base short and J 4 bases short, with 12 bases between. The CDR3 here is CASSLTDGRNQPQHF. The CDR3 DNA follows: TGCGCCAGCAGCTTGACAGACGGAAGGAATCAGCCCCAGCATTTT. The full variable domain, in which reference TRBV5-1 and TRBJ1-5 provide the parts outside the CDR3, is KAGVTQTPRYLIKTRGQQVTLSCSPISGHRSVSWYQQTPGQGLQFLFEYFSETQRNKGNFPGRFSGRQFSNSRSEMNVSTLELGDSALYLCASSLTDGRNQPQHFGDGTRLSIL.

This clonotype was picked up many times. CDR3 sequence: CASSFGPAYGNEQFF. The CDR3 nucleotides read TGTGCCAGCAGTTTTGGTCCAGCGTATGGCAATGAGCAGTTCTTC. This chain connects TRBV28 to TRBJ2-1, with D uncertain. Germline CDR1 MDHEN, CDR2 SYDVKM. Between the trimmed V and J ends, which lost 3 bases and 6 bases, there was a span of 15 bases. CDR3 length: 15 amino acids.